The clone carrying this T cell receptor beta chain was seen once. Its specificity is unknown. PCR involved 60 Vbeta and 13 Jbeta primers. Clones were read by immunoSEQ multiplex PCR, and TCRdb kept only the in-frame ones, dropping some. The sample lists around 270,000 clones, 80% seen once, with about 0.3% in the top ten. CDR3 size: 12 residues. The germline gives CDR1 SGHDT, CDR2 YYEEEE. Trimming removed 0 bases from V and 6 bases from J, with 7 bases in between. The data were taken from a study of cytomegalovirus exposure and HLA in healthy donors. About the study: Of some 400 genotyped donors, around 84% clustered with self-reported Caucasian donors.

Study-level points and caveats: Indistinguishable V segments, including TRBV6-2 and TRBV6-3, were excluded. A later analysis found common viral pathogens apparently linked to several of the most significant clusters.

Specimen: PBMCs. The chain uses TRBV5-6 and TRBJ2-7; D is unclear. The sequence came from a girl aged 2 to 10 in good health and CMV-seronegative. CDR3 loop: CASSLEPGEQYF. The CDR3 region has the DNA TGTGCCAGCAGCTTGGAGCCTGGCGAGCAGTACTTC.